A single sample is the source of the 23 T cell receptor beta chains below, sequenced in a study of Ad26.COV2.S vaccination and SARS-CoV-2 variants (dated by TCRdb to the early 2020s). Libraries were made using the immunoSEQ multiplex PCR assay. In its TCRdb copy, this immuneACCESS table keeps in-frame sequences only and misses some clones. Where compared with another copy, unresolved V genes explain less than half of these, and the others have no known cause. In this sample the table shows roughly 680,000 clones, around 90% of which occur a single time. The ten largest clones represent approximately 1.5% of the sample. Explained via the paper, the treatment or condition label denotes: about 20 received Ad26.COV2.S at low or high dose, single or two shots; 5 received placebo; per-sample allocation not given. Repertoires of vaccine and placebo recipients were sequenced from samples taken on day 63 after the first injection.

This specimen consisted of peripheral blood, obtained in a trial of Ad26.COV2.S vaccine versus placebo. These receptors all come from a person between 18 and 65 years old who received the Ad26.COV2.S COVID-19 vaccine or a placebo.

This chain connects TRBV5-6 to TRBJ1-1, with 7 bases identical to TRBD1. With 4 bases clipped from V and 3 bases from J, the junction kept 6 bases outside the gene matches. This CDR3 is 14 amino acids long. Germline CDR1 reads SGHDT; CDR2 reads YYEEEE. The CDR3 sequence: CASSGTTGYTEAFF. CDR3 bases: TGTGCCAGCAGCGGGACGACAGGGTACACTGAAGCTTTCTTT.

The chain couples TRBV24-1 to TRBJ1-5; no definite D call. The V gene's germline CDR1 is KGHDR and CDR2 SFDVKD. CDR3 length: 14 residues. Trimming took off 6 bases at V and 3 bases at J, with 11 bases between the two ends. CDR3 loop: CATSLGGYNQPQHF. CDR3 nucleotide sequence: TGTGCCACCAGTTTGGGAGGATACAATCAGCCCCAGCATTTT.

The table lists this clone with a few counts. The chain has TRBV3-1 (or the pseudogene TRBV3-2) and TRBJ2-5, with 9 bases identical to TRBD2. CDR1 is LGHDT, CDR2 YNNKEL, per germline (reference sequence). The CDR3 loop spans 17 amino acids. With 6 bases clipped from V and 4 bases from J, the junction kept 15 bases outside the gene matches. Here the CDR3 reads CASSFSGSGSGLETQYF. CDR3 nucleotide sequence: TGTGCCAGCAGTTTCTCGGGTAGCGGGAGCGGGTTAGAGACCCAGTACTTC.

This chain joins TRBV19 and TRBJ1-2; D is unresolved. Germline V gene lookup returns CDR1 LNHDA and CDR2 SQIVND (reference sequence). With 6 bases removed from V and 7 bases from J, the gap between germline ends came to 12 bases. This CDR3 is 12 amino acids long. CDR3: CASSPARGGYTF. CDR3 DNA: TGTGCCAGTAGCCCTGCCCGGGGTGGCTACACCTTC. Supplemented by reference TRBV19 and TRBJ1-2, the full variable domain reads DGGITQSPKYLFRKEGQNVTLSCEQNLNHDAMYWYRQDPGQGLRLIYYSQIVNDFQKGDIAEGYSVSREKKESFPLTVTSAQKNPTAFYLCASSPARGGYTFGSGTRLTVV.

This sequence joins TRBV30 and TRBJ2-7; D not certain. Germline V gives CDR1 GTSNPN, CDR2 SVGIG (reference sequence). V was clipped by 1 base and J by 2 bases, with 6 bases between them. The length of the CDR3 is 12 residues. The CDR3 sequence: CAWSGTPYEQYF. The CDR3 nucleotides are TGTGCCTGGAGTGGAACCCCCTACGAGCAGTACTTC.

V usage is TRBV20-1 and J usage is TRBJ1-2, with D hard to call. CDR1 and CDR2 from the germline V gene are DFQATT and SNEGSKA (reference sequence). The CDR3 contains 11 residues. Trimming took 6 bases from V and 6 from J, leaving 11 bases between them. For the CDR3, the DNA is TGCAGTGCCCCAGACATAAATGGCTACACCTTC. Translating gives CSAPDINGYTF.

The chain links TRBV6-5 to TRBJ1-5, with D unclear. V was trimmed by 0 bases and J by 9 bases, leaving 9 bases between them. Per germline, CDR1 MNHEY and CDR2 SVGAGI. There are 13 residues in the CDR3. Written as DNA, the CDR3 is TGTGCCAGCAGTTACTCGTACGGGTTGCCCCAGCATTTT. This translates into CASSYSYGLPQHF.

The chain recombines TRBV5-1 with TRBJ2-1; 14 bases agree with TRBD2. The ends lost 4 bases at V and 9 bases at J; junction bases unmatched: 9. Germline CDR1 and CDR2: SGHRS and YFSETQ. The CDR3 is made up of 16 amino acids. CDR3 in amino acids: CASSTGLAGAGGEQFF. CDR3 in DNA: TGCGCCAGCAGCACGGGACTAGCGGGAGCGGGTGGTGAGCAGTTCTTC.

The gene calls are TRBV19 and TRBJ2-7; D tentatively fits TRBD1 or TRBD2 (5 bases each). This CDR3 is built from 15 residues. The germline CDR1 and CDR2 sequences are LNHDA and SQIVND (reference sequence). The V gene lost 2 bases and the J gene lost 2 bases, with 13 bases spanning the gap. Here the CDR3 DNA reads TGTGCCAGTAGTATAAGGACGGGACCTACCTACGAGCAGTACTTC. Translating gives CASSIRTGPTYEQYF.

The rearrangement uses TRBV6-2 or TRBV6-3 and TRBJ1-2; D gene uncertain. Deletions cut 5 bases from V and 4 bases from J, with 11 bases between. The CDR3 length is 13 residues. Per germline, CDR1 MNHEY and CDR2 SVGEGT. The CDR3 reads CASSTRWAYGYTF. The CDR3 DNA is TGTGCCAGCAGTACTAGGTGGGCCTATGGCTACACCTTC.

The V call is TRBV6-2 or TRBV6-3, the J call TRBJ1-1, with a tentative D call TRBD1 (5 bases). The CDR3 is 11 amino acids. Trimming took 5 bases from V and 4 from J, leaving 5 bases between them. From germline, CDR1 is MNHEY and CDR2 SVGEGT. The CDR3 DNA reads TGTGCCAGCAGTGGGGCCACTGAAGCTTTCTTT. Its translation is CASSGATEAFF.

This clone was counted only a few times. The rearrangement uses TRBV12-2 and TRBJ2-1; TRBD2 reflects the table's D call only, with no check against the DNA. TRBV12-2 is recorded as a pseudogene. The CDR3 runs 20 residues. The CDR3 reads CASRRTGTSGSSSSYNEQFF. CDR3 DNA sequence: TGTGCAAGTCGCCGCACCGGGACTAGCGGGAGTTCTAGCTCCTACAATGAGCAGTTCTTC.

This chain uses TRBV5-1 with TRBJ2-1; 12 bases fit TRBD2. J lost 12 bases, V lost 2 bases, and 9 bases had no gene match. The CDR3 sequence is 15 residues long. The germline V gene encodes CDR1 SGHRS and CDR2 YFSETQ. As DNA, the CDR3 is TGCGCCAGCAGCTTCGAGACTAGCGGGAGTCAAGGGCAGTTCTTC. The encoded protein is CASSFETSGSQGQFF.

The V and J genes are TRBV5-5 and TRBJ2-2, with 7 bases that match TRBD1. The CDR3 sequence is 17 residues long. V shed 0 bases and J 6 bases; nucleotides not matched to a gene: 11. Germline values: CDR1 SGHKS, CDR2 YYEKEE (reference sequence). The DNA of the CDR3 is TGTGCCAGCAGCTTGGAGGGGGCAAGGCCTTTCCCCGGGGAGCTGTTTTTT. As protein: CASSLEGARPFPGELFF.

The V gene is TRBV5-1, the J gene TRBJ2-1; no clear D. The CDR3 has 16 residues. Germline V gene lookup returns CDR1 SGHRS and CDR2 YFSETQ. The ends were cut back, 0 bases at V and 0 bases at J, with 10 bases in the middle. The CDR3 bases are TGCGCCAGCAGCTTGGCTTCGCGGAGCTCCTACAATGAGCAGTTCTTC. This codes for CASSLASRSSYNEQFF.

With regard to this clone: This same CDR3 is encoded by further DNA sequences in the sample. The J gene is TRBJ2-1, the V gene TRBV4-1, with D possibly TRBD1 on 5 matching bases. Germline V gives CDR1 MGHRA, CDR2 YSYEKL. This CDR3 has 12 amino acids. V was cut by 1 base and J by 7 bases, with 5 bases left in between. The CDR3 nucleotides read TGCGCCAGCAGCCAAGCAGGGAATGAGCAGTTCTTC. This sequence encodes CASSQAGNEQFF.

The CDR3 region is CASSTSKDTEAFF. CDR3 in DNA: TGTGCCAGCAGCACGTCGAAAGACACTGAAGCTTTCTTT. The chain combines TRBV5-5 with TRBJ1-1; no definite D call. The CDR3 spans 13 residues. Trimming removed 4 bases at V and 3 bases at J, with 10 bases between. The germline V gene has CDR1 SGHKS and CDR2 YYEKEE (reference sequence).

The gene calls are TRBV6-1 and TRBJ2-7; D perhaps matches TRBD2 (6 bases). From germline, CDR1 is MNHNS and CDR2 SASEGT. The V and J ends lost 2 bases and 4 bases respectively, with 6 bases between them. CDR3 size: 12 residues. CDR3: CASSERGYEQYF. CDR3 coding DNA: TGTGCCAGCAGTGAACGGGGGTACGAGCAGTACTTC.

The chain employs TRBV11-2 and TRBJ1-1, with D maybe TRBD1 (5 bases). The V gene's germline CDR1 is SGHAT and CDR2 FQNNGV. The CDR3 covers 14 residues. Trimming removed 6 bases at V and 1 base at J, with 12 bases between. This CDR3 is CASRRPGRNTEAFF. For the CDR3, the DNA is TGTGCCAGCAGGCGTCCGGGACGGAACACTGAAGCTTTCTTT.

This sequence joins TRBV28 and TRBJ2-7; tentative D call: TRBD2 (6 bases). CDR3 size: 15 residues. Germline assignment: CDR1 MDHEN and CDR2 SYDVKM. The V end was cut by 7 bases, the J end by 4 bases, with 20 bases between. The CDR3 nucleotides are TGTGCCAGCAAAGTGGGCGGGACCCTCCCGTACGAGCAGTACTTC. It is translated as CASKVGGTLPYEQYF.

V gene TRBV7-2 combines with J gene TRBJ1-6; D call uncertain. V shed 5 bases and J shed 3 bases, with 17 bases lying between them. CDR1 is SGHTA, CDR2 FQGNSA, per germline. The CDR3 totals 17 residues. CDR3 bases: TGTGCCAGCAGCCACCGGCCCCGGGAGAACTATAATTCACCCCTCCACTTT. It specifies CASSHRPRENYNSPLHF.

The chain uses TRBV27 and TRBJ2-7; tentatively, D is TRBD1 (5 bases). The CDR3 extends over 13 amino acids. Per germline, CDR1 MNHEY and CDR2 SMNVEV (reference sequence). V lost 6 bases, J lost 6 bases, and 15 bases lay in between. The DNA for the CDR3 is TGTGCCAGCAGGAACACAGGTCAACGCGAGCAGTACTTC. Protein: CASRNTGQREQYF.

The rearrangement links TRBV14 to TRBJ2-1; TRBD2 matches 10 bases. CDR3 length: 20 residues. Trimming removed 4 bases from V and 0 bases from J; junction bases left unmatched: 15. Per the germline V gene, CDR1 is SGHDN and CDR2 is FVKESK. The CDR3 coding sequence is TGTGCCAGCAGCCCTAGCGGGAGTAGGAGGGTGGGTAGCTCCTACAATGAGCAGTTCTTC. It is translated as CASSPSGSRRVGSSYNEQFF.